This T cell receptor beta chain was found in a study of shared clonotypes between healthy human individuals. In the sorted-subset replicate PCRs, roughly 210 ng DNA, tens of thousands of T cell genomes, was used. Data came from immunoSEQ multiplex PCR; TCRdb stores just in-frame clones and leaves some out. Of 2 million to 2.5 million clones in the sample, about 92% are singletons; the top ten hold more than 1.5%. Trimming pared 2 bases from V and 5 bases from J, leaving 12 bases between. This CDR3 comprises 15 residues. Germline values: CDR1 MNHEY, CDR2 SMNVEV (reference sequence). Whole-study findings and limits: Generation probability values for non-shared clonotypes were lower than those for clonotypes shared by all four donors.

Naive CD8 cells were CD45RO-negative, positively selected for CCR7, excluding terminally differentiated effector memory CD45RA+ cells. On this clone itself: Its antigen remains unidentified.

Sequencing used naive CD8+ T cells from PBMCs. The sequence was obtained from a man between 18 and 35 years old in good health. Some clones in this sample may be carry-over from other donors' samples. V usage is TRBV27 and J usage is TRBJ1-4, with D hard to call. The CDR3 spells CASSLRTSGNEKLFF. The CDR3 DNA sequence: TGTGCCAGCAGTTTAAGAACGAGCGGAAATGAAAAACTGTTTTTT.